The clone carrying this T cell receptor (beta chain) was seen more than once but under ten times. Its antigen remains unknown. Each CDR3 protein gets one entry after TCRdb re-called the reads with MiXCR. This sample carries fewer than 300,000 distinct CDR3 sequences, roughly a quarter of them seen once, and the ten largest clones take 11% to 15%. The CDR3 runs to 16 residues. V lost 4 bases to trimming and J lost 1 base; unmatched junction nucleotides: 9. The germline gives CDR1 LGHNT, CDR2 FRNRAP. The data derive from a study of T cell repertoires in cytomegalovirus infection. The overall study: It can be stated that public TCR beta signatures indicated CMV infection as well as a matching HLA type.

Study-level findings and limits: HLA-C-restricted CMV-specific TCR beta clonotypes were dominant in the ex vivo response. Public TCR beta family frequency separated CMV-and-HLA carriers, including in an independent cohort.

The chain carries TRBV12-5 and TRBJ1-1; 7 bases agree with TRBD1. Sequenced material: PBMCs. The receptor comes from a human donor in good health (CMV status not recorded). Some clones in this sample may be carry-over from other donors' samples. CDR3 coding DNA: TGTGCTAGTGGTTCGGACAGGTCAGAGAGGAACACTGAAGCTTTCTTT. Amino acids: CASGSDRSERNTEAFF.